This TCR beta chain is from a study of response to subunit inactivated influenza vaccine. TCRdb redid the calling of the RT-PCR reads with MiXCR, one entry per CDR3 protein. The sample consists of hundreds of thousands of distinct CDR3 sequences, approximately 15% of them appearing once. The sequenced sample was CD4+ T cells sorted from PBMCs, obtained 23 to 25 months after vaccination. This receptor was identified in a man between 50 and 75 years old who received an inactivated influenza vaccine.

The CDR3 DNA reads as TGTGCCAGCAGCCCCCGACTAGTTTACAATGAGCAGTTCTTC. Residues: CASSPRLVYNEQFF. The V and J genes are TRBV13 and TRBJ2-1; TRBD2 is a possible D gene (6 bases). This CDR3 spans 14 amino acids. The germline V gene encodes CDR1 PRHDT and CDR2 FYEKMQ (reference sequence). V was trimmed by 5 bases and J by 4 bases, leaving 12 bases between them.